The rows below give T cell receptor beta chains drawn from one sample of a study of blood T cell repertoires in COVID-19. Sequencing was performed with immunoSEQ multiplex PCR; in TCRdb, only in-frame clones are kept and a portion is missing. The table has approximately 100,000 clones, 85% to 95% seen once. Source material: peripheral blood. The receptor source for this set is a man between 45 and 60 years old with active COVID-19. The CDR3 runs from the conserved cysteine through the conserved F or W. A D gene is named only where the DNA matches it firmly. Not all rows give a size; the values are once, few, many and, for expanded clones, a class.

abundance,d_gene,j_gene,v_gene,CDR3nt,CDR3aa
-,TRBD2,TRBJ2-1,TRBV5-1,TGCGCCAGCAGCTTACTAGCGGAACACAATGAGCAGTTCTTC,CASSLLAEHNEQFF
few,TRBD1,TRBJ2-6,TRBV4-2,TGTGCCAGCAGCCCGGGACAGAGTTTCTCTGGGGCCAACGTCCTGACTTTC,CASSPGQSFSGANVLTF
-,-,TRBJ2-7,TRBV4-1,TGCGCCAGCAGCCAAGATCACAGGGCTTCCGAGCAGTACTTC,CASSQDHRASEQYF
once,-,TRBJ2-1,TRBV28,TGTGCCAGCAACAAAGGGAGCTCCTACAATGAGCAGTTCTTC,CASNKGSSYNEQFF
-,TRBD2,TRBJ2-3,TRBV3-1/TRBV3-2,TGTGCCAGCAGCCCGAGCGGGATACTCGGAGATACGCAGTATTTT,CASSPSGILGDTQYF
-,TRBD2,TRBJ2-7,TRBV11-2,TGTGCCAGCAGCTTAGACCCTAGCGGGAGATACGAGCAGTACTTC,CASSLDPSGRYEQYF
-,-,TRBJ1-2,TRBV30,TGTGCCTGGAGACAGGGATCTAATCTAGGAGGCTACACCTTC,CAWRQGSNLGGYTF
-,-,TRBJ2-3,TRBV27,TGTGCCAGCAGTTTTAGGTTGGAGGCAGATACGCAGTATTTT,CASSFRLEADTQYF
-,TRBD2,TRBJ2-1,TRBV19,TGTGCCAGTAGTGTCGATGGACTAGGGGAGCAGTTCTTC,CASSVDGLGEQFF
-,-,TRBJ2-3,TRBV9,TGTGCCAGCAGCGGATCTAGTCAAACCACAGATACGCAGTATTTT,CASSGSSQTTDTQYF
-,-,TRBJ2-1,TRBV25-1,TGTGCCAGCAGTTACCGGACAGTTTCTTACAATGAGCAGTTCTTC,CASSYRTVSYNEQFF
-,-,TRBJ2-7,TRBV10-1,TGCGCCAGCAGAGAGTTCGGGTCAGCTCTCTCCTACGAGCAGTACTTC,CASREFGSALSYEQYF
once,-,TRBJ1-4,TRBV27,TGTGCCAGCAGTTCCTCGGACAGTTACAATGAAAAACTGTTTTTT,CASSSSDSYNEKLFF
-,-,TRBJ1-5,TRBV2,TGTGCCAGCAGGGCTTCGGCGCGTGGGCATCAGCCCCAGCATTTT,CASRASARGHQPQHF
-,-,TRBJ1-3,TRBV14,TGTGCCAGCAGCCCAGGTTCCTCTGGAAACACCATATATTTT,CASSPGSSGNTIYF
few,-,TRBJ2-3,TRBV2,TGTGCCAGCACACCGGGGATGGGGACAGATACGCAGTATTTT,CASTPGMGTDTQYF
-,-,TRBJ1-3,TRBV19,TGTGCCAGTACTGTCCCGAGCTCTGGAAACACCATATATTTT,CASTVPSSGNTIYF
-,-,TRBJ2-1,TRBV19,TGTGCCAGTAGTACTACTCCTAGCTCCTACAATGAGCAGTTCTTC,CASSTTPSSYNEQFF
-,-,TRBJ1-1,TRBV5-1,TGCGCCAGCAGTACGGGGGACACTGAAGCTTTCTTT,CASSTGDTEAFF
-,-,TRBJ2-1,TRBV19,TGTGCCAGTAGTATAGGGCTAGCGAGTATAAATGAGCAGTTCTTC,CASSIGLASINEQFF
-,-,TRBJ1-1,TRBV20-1,TGCAGTGCTAGTATGGGAGGGACGAACACTGAAGCTTTCTTT,CSASMGGTNTEAFF
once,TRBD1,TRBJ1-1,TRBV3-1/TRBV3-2,TGTGCCAGCAGCCAAGATGATGGGACAGGGTTTGGCTCGGCTTTCTTT,CASSQDDGTGFGSAFF
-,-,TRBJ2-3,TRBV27,TGTGCCAGCAATTGGATGGGGCAGAGTGCAGATACGCAGTATTTT,CASNWMGQSADTQYF
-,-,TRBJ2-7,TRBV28,TGTGCCAGCAGCAGGACTACCCCCTCCTCCTACGAGCAGTACTTC,CASSRTTPSSYEQYF
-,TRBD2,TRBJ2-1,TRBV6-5,TGTGCCAGCAGGGCGGGACTAGCGGGATACAATGAGCAGTTCTTC,CASRAGLAGYNEQFF
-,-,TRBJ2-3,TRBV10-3,TGTGCCATCCGGGGACAAACGACCCCCCTAACAGATACGCAGTATTTT,CAIRGQTTPLTDTQYF
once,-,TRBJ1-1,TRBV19,TGTGCCAGTAGTATAGGGGCGGGTCAAGGGGCTTTCTTT,CASSIGAGQGAFF
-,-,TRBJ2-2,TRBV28,TGTGCCAGCAGTTTAGATAACAGTGTGAACACCGGGGAGCTGTTTTTT,CASSLDNSVNTGELFF
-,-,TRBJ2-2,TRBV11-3,TGTGCCAGCAGCTTAGGTTCTGCGACCGGGGAGCTGTTTTTT,CASSLGSATGELFF
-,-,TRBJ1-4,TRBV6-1,TGTGCCAGCAGTGATGTCCGAGGAAGGCGGCTGGATGAAAAACTGTTTTTT,CASSDVRGRRLDEKLFF
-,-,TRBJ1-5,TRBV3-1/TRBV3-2,TGTGCCAGCAGCCAAGGGCGGGGTCAGCCCCAGCATTTT,CASSQGRGQPQHF
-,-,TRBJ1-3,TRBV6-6,TGTGCCAGCAGTTACGACTCTTTCTCTGGAAACACCATATATTTT,CASSYDSFSGNTIYF
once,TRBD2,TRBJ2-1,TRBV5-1,TGCGCCAGCAGCTTAGCGGGACGATACAATGAGCAGTTCTTC,CASSLAGRYNEQFF
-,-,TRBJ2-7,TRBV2,TGTGCCAGCAGGGCAAGACTCAGGAGGAGCTCCTACGAGCAGTACTTC,CASRARLRRSSYEQYF
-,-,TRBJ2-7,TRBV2,TGTGCCAGCAGTGAATTGCGGGAGCAGTACTTC,CASSELREQYF
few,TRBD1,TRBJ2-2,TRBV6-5,TGTGCCAGCAGCCAGGACAGGGGACCTGCCGGGGAGCTGTTTTTT,CASSQDRGPAGELFF
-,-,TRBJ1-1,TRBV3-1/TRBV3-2,TGTGCCAGCAGCCCCAGGGTGAACACTGAAGCTTTCTTT,CASSPRVNTEAFF
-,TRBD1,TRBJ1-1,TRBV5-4,TGTGCCAGCAGCTTCTCCGGGACAGTGAACACTGAAGCTTTCTTT,CASSFSGTVNTEAFF
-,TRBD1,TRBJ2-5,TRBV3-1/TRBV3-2,TGTGCCAGCAGCTACAGGGGTGGGGAGACCCAGTACTTC,CASSYRGGETQYF
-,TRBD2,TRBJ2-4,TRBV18,TGTGCCAGCTCACCAGTAGCGGGAGGGCCCCTAGCCAAAAACATTCAGTACTTC,CASSPVAGGPLAKNIQYF
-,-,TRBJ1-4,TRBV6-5,TGTGCCAGCAGCCAGGGCTCAACTAATGAAAAACTGTTTTTT,CASSQGSTNEKLFF
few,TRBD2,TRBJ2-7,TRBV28,TGTGCCAGCAGTTTAGGCGGGGGTTCCTACGAGCAGTACTTC,CASSLGGGSYEQYF